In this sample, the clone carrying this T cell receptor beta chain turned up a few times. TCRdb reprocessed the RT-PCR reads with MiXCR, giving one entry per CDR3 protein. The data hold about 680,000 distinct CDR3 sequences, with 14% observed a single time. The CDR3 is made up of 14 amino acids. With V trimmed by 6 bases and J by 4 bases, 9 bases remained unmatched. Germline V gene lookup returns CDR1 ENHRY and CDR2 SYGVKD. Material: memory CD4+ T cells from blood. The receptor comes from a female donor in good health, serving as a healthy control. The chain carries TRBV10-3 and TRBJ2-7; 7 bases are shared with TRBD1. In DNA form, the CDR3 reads TGTGCCATCAGCCTTGACAGGGAGAGTTACGAGCAGTACTTC. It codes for CAISLDRESYEQYF.